These T cell receptor beta chains were read from a single sample in a study of blood T cell repertoires in COVID-19. TCRdb's table, derived via immunoSEQ multiplex PCR, lists solely in-frame clones and lacks some. The sample yields a few hundred thousand clones, about 90% seen once. The sample comprised PBMCs or T cells enriched from blood (not recorded which). These receptor sequences come from a woman aged 25-40 years who had recovered from COVID-19. The CDR3 runs from the conserved cysteine through the conserved F or W. Each record gives: clone size, J gene, V gene, D gene, CDR3 protein. D genes are given only for firm matches. Not all rows give a size; the values are once, few, many and, for expanded clones, a class.

NA	TRBJ1-5	TRBV28	NA	CASSFPADSHQPQHF
NA	TRBJ2-5	TRBV27	TRBD1	CASSTGGETQYF
once	TRBJ1-2	TRBV24-1	TRBD1	CATSKQGDYGYTF
NA	TRBJ1-1	TRBV30	NA	CAWSVGGMNTEAFF
NA	TRBJ1-2	TRBV19	TRBD1	CASSRAGQDYGYTF
NA	TRBJ2-2	TRBV6-5	NA	CASSYDGSNTGELFF
NA	TRBJ1-2	TRBV5-5	NA	CASSFDKAYGYTF
few	TRBJ2-5	TRBV7-6	TRBD2	CASSARIGLAGPPNHQETQYF
NA	TRBJ1-2	TRBV5-1	TRBD1	CASSPTPRDRERGYTF
NA	TRBJ1-2	TRBV9	NA	CASSVDVADHYGYTF
NA	TRBJ2-1	TRBV4-1	TRBD2	CASSQPIAGVNEQFF
once	TRBJ1-1	TRBV28	NA	CASSLLGAAEAFF
NA	NA	TRBV9	NA	CASSVPSGGGMSGNTIYF
NA	TRBJ1-2	TRBV9	NA	CASSTRDSSFYGYTF
NA	TRBJ1-2	TRBV28	TRBD1	CASTRDRYYGYTF
NA	TRBJ2-7	TRBV27	TRBD1	CASSAKSTGWIHEQYF
once	TRBJ1-4	TRBV21-1	NA	CASSPEWTGLNEKLFF
NA	TRBJ2-2	TRBV27	TRBD1	CASSRGQGAGELFF
once	TRBJ1-1	TRBV3-1/TRBV3-2	NA	CASSQAFGFTEAFF
NA	TRBJ2-1	TRBV25-1	NA	CASSEQGHLTRYNEQFF
NA	TRBJ2-3	TRBV6-5	TRBD2	CASSTPSGSRDTQYF
NA	TRBJ2-1	TRBV5-1	NA	CASSLPETSFQFF
NA	TRBJ2-7	TRBV6-2/TRBV6-3	TRBD2	CASSYSRLAGPTFHEQYF
NA	TRBJ1-1	TRBV7-9	NA	CASSLGANTEAFF